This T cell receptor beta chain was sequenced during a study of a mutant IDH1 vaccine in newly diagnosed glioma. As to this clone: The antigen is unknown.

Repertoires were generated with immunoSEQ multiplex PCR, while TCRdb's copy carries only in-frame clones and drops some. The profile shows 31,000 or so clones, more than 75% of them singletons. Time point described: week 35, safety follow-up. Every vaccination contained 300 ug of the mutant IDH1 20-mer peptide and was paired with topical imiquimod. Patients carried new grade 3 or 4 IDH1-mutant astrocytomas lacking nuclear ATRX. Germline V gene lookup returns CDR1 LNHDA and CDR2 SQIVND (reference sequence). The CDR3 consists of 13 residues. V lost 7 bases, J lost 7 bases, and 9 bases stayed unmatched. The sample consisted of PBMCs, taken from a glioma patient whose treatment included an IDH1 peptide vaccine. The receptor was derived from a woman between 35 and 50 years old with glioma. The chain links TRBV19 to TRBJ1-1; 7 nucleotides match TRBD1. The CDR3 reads CASTQGVRGEAFF. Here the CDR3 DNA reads TGTGCCAGTACTCAGGGGGTTAGGGGTGAAGCTTTCTTT.